This is a list of T cell receptor beta chains from one sample in a study of graft-versus-host responses after intestinal transplantation. Sequenced by immunoSEQ multiplex PCR; TCRdb stores in-frame clones only, minus some. The sample carries 29,000 or so clones, 85% to 95% recorded once. The sample consisted of PBMCs, taken 66 days after intestinal transplant. These TCRs come from a human patient who received an intestinal transplant, so some T cells may come from the graft donor. CDR3s leave out the opening cysteine and the closing phenylalanine or tryptophan.

V gene,J gene,CDR3 protein
TRBV5-1,TRBJ2-7,ASSLAVGLAAYEQY
TRBV4-2,TRBJ1-1,ASAQGAEAF
TRBV9,TRBJ1-2,ASSASRVAYGYT
TRBV6-4,TRBJ2-3,ASSRLAGEADTQY
TRBV4-2,TRBJ1-2,ASSQVVGQIYGYT
TRBV6-6,TRBJ2-1,ASIDWTSGIGGEQF
TRBV28,TRBJ1-2,ASSLWAGYYGYT
TRBV5-1,TRBJ2-1,ASSLRWDEQF
TRBV5-6,TRBJ2-7,ASSDIDRPPEQY
TRBV7-2,TRBJ2-7,ASSLAPTGYEQY
TRBV28,TRBJ2-7,ASSSISYEQY
TRBV6-1,TRBJ1-1,ASSARGYYTEAF
TRBV7-9,TRBJ2-7,ASSLAGVDDEQY
TRBV21-1,TRBJ1-5,ASSKGNQPQH
TRBV27,TRBJ1-6,ASSIQGAFYSLH